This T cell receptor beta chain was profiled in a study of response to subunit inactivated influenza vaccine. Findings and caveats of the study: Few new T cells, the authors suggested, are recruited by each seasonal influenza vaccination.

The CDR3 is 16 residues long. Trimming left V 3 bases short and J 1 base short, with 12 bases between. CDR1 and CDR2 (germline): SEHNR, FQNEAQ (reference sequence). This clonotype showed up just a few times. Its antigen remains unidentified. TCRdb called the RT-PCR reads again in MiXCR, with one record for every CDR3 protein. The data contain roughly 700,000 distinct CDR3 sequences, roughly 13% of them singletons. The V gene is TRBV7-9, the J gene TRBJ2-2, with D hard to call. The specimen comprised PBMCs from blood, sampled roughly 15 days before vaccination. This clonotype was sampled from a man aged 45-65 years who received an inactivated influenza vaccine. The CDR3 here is CASSFFRVMNTGELFF. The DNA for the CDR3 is TGTGCCAGCAGCTTTTTTCGGGTTATGAACACCGGGGAGCTGTTTTTT.